This T cell receptor beta chain was captured by sequencing in a study of shared clonotypes between healthy human individuals. Study-wide context: Every donor yielded three CD4 naive, three CD4 memory, two CD8 naive and one CD8 memory plate. Findings of the study overall: Naive subsets generally had larger estimated richness than memory subsets.

Trimming pared 1 base from V and 2 bases from J, leaving 13 bases between. The CDR3 consists of 15 residues. The V gene's germline CDR1 is SGHKS and CDR2 YYEKEE (reference sequence). Deep level was the assay's run setting. Here immunoSEQ multiplex PCR was the method, and the copy in TCRdb shows in-frame clones only, minus some. The table shows more than 550,000 clones, with roughly two thirds occurring only once. A CD45RA+ naive subset and a CD45RA-negative memory subset were split from CD4+ cells. Of note for this clone: Its target is unknown.

Input material: memory CD4+ T cells sorted from blood. Subset denoted: CD45RA-negative fraction. The chain uses TRBV5-5 and TRBJ2-7; D is ambiguous. This receptor was obtained from a woman aged 25 to 45 in good health. The CDR3 loop is CASSLWGTGAYEQYF. For the CDR3, the DNA is TGTGCCAGCAGCTTGTGGGGAACCGGCGCCTACGAGCAGTACTTC.